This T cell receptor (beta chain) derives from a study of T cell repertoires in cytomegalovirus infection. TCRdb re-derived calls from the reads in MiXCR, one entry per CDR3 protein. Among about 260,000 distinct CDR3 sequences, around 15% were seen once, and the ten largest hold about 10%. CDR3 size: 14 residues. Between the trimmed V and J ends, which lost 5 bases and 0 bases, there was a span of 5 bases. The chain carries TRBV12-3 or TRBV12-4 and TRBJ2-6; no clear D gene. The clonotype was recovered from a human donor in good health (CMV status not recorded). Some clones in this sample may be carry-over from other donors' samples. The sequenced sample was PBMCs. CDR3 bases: TGTGCCAGCAGTAGAGTCTCTGGGGCCAACGTCCTGACTTTC. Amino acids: CASSRVSGANVLTF.